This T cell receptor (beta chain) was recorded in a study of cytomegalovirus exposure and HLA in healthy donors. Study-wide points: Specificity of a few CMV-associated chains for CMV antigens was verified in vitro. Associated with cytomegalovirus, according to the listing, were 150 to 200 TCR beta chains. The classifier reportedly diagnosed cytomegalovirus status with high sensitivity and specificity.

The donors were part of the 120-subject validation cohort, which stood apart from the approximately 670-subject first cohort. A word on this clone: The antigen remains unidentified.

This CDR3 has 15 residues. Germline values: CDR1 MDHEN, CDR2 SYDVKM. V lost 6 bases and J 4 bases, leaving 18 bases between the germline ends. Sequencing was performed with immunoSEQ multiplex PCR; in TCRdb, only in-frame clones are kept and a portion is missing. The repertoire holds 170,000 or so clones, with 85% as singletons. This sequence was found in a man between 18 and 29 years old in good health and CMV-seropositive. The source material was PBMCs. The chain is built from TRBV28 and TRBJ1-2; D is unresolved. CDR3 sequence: CASSSSRGTPYGYTF. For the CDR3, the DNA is TGTGCCAGCAGCTCAAGTCGGGGAACCCCCTATGGCTACACCTTC.